Here is one T cell receptor (beta chain) with its context. This CDR3 comprises 13 residues. Germline assignment: CDR1 MNHEY and CDR2 SVGAGI. Trimming removed 0 bases at V and 7 bases at J, with 7 bases between. This entry is derived from a study of blood T cell repertoires in COVID-19. Study-level information: Samples of COVID-19 (acute and convalescent) were obtained from the United States, Italy and Spain.

Assay used: immunoSEQ multiplex PCR; TCRdb lists only in-frame clones, some missing. The data hold 85,000 to 95,000 clones, with less than 90% observed a single time. The chain uses TRBV6-5 and TRBJ1-3; a possible D gene is TRBD1 (6 bases). The sequenced sample was peripheral blood. This TCR was recovered from a woman aged 80 or over with acute or convalescent COVID-19. CDR3 in amino acids: CASSYSRGNTIYF. In nucleotides, the CDR3 is TGTGCCAGCAGTTACTCCAGGGGCAACACCATATATTTT.